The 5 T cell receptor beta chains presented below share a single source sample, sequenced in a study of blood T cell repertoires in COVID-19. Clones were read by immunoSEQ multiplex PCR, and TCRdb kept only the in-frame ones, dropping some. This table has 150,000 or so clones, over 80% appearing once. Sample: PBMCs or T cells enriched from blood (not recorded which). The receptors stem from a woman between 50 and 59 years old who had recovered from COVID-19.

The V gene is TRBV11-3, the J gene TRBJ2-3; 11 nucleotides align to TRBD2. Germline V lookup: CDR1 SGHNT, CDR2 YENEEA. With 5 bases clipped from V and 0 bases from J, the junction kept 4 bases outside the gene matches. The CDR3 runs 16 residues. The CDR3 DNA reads TGTGCCAGCAGCCACCGGACTAGCGGGAGCACAGATACGCAGTATTTT. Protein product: CASSHRTSGSTDTQYF.

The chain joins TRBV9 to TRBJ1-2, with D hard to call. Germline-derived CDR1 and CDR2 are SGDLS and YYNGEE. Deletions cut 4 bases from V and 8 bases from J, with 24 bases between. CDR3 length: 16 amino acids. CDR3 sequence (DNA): TGTGCCAGCAGCACTTGGACGGGAGGCTCCATTAGCGGCTACACCTTC. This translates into CASSTWTGGSISGYTF.

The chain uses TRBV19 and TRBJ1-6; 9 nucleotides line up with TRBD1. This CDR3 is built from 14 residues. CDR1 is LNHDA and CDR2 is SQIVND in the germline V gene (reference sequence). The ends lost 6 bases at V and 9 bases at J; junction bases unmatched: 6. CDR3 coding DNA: TGTGCCAGTAGCCCGGGACAGGGTTTTTCACCCCTCCACTTT. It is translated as CASSPGQGFSPLHF.

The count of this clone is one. CDR3 DNA: TGTGCCAGCAGCCGAACGCGGGGGGGGCCCCAGCATTTT. Translation: CASSRTRGGPQHF. This chain connects TRBV11-2 to TRBJ1-5; D may be TRBD1 (5 bases). Trimming cost V 5 bases and J 9 bases, with 14 bases left between them. This CDR3 region has 13 residues. The germline V gene has CDR1 SGHAT and CDR2 FQNNGV. Drawing the rest from reference TRBV11-2 and TRBJ1-5, the complete variable domain is EAGVAQSPRYKIIEKRQSVAFWCNPISGHATLYWYQQILGQGPKLLIQFQNNGVVDDSQLPKDRFSAERLKGVDSTLKIQPAKLEDSAVYLCASSRTRGGPQHFGDGTRLSIL.

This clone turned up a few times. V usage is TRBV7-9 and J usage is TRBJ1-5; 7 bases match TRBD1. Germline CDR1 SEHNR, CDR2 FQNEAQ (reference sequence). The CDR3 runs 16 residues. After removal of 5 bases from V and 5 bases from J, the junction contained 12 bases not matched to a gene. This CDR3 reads CASSRGTDGGHQPQHF. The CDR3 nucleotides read TGTGCCAGCAGCCGAGGGACAGATGGGGGTCATCAGCCCCAGCATTTT. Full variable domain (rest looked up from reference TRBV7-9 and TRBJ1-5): DTGVSQNPRHKITKRGQNVTFRCDPISEHNRLYWYRQTLGQGPEFLTYFQNEAQLEKSRLLSDRFSAERPKGSFSTLEIQRTEQGDSAMYLCASSRGTDGGHQPQHFGDGTRLSIL.